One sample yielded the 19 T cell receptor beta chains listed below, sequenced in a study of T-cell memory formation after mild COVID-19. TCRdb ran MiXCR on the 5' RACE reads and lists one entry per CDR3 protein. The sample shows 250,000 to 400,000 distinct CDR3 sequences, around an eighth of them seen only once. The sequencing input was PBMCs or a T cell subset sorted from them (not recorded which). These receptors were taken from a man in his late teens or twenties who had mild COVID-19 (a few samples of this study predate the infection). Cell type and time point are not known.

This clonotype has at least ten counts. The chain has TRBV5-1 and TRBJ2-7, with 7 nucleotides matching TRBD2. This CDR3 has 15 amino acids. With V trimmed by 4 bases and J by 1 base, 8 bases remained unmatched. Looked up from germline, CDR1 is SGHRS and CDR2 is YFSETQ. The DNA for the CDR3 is TGCGCCAGCAGCCCGCTGGAGCGGGGTTCCTACGAGCAGTACGTC. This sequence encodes CASSPLERGSYEQYV.

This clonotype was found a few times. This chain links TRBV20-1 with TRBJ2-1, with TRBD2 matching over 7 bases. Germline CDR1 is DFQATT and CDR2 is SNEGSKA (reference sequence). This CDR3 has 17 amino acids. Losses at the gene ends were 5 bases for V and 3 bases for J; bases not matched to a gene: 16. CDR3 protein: CSAPARAGTNHYNEQFF. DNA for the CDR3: TGCAGTGCTCCAGCTAGGGCGGGGACTAACCACTACAATGAGCAGTTCTTC.

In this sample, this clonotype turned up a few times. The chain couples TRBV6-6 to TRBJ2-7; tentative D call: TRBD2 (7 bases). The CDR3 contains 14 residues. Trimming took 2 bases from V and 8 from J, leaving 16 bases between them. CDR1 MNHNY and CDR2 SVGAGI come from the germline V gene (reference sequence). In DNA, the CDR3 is TGTGCCAGCAGTTACCGTCCGGGCGGGGGCCAGCAGTACTTC. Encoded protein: CASSYRPGGGQQYF.

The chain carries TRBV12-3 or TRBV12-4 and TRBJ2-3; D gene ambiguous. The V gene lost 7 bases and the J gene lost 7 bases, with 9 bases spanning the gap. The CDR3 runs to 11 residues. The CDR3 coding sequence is TGTGCCAGCAAAGTTGGGAATACGCAGTATTTT. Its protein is CASKVGNTQYF.

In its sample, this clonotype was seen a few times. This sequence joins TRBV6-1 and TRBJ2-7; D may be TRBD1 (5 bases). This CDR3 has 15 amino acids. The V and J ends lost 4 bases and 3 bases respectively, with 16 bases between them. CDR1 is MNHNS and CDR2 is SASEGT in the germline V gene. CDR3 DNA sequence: TGTGCCAGCAGTGCCTCAGGGATTGCTTACTACGAGCAGTACGTC. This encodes CASSASGIAYYEQYV.

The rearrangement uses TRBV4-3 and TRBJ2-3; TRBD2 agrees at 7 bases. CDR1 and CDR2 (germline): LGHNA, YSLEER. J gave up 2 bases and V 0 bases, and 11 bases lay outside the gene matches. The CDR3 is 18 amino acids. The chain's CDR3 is CASSQERNVGGSTDTQYF. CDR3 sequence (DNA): TGCGCCAGCAGCCAAGAGCGGAATGTGGGGGGGTCCACAGATACGCAGTATTTT.

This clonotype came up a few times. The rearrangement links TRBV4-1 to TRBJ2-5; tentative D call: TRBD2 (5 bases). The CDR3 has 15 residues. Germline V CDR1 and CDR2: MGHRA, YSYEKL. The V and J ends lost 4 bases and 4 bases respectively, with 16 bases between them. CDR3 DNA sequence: TGCGCCAGCAGCCTAATTGGAGGAGTCCGAGAGACCCAGTACTTC. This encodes CASSLIGGVRETQYF.

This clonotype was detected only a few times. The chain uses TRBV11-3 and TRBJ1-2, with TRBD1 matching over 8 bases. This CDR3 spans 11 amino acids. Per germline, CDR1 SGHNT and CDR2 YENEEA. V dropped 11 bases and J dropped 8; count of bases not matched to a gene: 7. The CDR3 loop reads CAPYGTGGYTF. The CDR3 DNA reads TGTGCCCCCTACGGGACAGGCGGCTACACCTTC. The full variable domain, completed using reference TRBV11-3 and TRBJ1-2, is EAGVVQSPRYKIIEKKQPVAFWCNPISGHNTLYWYLQNLGQGPELLIRYENEEAVDDSQLPKDRFSAERLKGVDSTLKIQPAELGDSAVYLCAPYGTGGYTFGSGTRLTVV.

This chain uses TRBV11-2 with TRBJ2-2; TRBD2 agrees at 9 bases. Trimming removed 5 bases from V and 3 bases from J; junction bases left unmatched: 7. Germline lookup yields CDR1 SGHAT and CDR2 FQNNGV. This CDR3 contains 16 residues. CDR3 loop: CASSPLSGGYTGELFF. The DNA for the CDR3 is TGTGCCAGCAGCCCGCTGAGCGGGGGGTACACCGGGGAGCTGTTTTTT.

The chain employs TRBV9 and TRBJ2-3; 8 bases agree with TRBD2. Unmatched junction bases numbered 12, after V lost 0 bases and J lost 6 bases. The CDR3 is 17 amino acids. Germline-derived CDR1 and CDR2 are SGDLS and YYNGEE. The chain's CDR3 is CASSVGSSGSYRDTQYF. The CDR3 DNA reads TGTGCCAGCAGCGTAGGGTCTAGCGGGTCGTACCGCGATACGCAGTATTTT.

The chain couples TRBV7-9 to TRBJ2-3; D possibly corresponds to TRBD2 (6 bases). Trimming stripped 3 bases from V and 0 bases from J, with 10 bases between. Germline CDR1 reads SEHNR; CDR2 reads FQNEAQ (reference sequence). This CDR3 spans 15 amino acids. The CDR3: CASSFGGTSTDTQYF. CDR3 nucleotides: TGTGCCAGCAGCTTTGGCGGGACTAGCACAGATACGCAGTATTTT.

CDR3 sequence (DNA): TGTGCCAGCAGTGCGGACAAGCAGCAGTACGTC. Protein: CASSADKQQYV. The V gene is TRBV2, the J gene TRBJ2-7; tentatively, D is TRBD1 (5 bases). V shed 4 bases and J shed 8 bases, with 9 bases lying between them. Looked up from germline, CDR1 is SNHLY and CDR2 is FYNNEI. The CDR3 runs 11 residues.

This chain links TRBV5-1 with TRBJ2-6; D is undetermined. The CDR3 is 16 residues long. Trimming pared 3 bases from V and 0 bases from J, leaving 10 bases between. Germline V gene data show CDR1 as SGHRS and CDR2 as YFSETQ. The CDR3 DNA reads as TGCGCCAGCAGCTCCGACGCGGTCTCTGGGGCCAACGTCCTGACTTTC. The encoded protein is CASSSDAVSGANVLTF.

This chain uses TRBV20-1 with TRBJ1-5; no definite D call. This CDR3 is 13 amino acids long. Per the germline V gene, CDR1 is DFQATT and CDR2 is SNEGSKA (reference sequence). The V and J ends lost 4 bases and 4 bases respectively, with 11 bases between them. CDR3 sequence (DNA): TGCAGTGCTACCGGGAGATCTAATCAGCCCCAGCATTTT. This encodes CSATGRSNQPQHF.

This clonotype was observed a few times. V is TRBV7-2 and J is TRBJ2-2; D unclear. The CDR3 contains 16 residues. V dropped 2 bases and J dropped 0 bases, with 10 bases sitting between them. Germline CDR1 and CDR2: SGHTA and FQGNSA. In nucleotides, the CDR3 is TGTGCCAGCAGCTTATGGAACTTGCCGAACACCGGGGAGCTGTTTTTT. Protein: CASSLWNLPNTGELFF.

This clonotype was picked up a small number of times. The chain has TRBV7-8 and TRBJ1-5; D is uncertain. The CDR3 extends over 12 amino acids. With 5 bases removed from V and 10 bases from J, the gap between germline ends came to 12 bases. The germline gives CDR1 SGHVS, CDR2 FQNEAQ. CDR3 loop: CASSPHDRPQHF. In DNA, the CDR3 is TGTGCCAGCAGCCCCCATGATCGACCCCAGCATTTT. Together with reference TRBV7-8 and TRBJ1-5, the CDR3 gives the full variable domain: GAGVSQSPRYKVAKRGQDVALRCDPISGHVSLFWYQQALGQGPEFLTYFQNEAQLDKSGLPSDRFFAERPEGSVSTLKIQRTQQEDSAVYLCASSPHDRPQHFGDGTRLSIL.

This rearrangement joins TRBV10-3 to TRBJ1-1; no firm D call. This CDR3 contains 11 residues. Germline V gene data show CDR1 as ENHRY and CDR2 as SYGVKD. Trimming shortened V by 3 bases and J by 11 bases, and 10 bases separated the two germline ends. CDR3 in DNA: TGTGCCATCAGTGACTCCTCGGCGGCTTTCTTT. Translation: CAISDSSAAFF.

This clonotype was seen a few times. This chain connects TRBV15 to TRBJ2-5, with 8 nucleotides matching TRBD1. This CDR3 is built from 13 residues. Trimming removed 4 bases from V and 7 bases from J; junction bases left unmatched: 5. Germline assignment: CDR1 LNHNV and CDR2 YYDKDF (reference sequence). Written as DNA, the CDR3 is TGTGCCACCAGCACGGACAGGGAAACGACCCAGTACTTC. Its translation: CATSTDRETTQYF.

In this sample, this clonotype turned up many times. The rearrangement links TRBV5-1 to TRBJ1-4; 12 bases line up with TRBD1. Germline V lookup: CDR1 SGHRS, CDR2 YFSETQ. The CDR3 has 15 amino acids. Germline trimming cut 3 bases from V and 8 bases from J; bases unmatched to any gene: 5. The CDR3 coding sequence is TGCGCCAGCAGCTCTTCCGGGACAGGGGGCGAAAAACTGTTTTTT. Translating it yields CASSSSGTGGEKLFF. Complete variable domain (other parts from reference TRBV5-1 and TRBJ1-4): KAGVTQTPRYLIKTRGQQVTLSCSPISGHRSVSWYQQTPGQGLQFLFEYFSETQRNKGNFPGRFSGRQFSNSRSEMNVSTLELGDSALYLCASSSSGTGGEKLFFGSGTQLSVL.